Listed below are T cell receptor beta chains from one sample, sequenced in a study of T-cell reconstitution after alpha-beta-depleted transplantation in children. Using its own MiXCR run on the PCR reads, TCRdb lists one record per CDR3 protein. The sample shows 450,000 to 600,000 distinct CDR3 sequences, 15% to 20% of them seen only once. The sequenced sample was PBMCs from the stem cell graft donor, obtained from the stem cell graft. The origin of the receptors is a human donor who donated a stem cell graft to a child with acute lymphoblastic leukemia. Both conserved end residues are trimmed from each CDR3. Fields, in order: J gene, V gene, CDR3 protein.

>TRBJ1-1|TRBV12-3/TRBV12-4
ASSLGAATEAF
>TRBJ2-3|TRBV6-1
ASSLRQGILPDTQY
>TRBJ2-7|TRBV5-1
ASSLRLAGASEEQY
>TRBJ1-6|TRBV4-1
ASSPDRVPLH
>TRBJ1-2|TRBV29-1
SVEESGSYGYT
>TRBJ2-7|TRBV9
ASSGRGRLDEQY
>TRBJ2-1|TRBV7-3
ASSLTSGDEQF
>TRBJ2-3|TRBV12-3/TRBV12-4
ASSFLSGLGGTDTQY
>TRBJ1-1|TRBV20-1
SAQGLRDTEAF
>TRBJ1-1|TRBV7-3
ASSLTGQEFPREAF
>TRBJ2-2|TRBV12-3/TRBV12-4
ASSFSGTSGYTGELF
>TRBJ2-3|TRBV12-3/TRBV12-4
ASSSGTGTQY
>TRBJ2-1|TRBV11-1
ASSYITDLATSSYNEQF
>TRBJ2-1|TRBV10-3
AISGAGGPYNEQF
>TRBJ2-5|TRBV27
ASKTSGETQY
>TRBJ2-5|TRBV20-1
SARDSGTGEETQY
>TRBJ1-5|TRBV18
ASSPPGTANQPQH
>TRBJ2-3|TRBV14
ASSQAKTIADTQY